The 6 T cell receptor beta chains reported below all come from one sample, sequenced in a study of cytomegalovirus exposure and HLA in healthy donors. PCR was performed using 60 Vbeta and 13 Jbeta primers. TCRdb keeps only in-frame clones here, not all; method: immunoSEQ multiplex PCR. Of roughly 86,000 clones listed, 60% to 80% are singletons. The sequencing sample was made of PBMCs. Receptor source: a female donor in good health and CMV-seronegative.

The chain is built from TRBV4-2 and TRBJ2-5; TRBD2 agrees at 11 bases. The CDR3 is made up of 17 amino acids. V lost 4 bases to trimming and J lost 0 bases; unmatched junction nucleotides: 7. The germline gives CDR1 LGHNA, CDR2 YNFKEQ. CDR3 loop: CASSRTTSGEYQETQYF. CDR3 nucleotide sequence: TGTGCCAGCAGCCGGACGACTAGCGGGGAGTACCAAGAGACCCAGTACTTC.

The chain couples TRBV6-1 to TRBJ1-2, with D tentatively TRBD1 (5 bases). Germline V CDR1 and CDR2: MNHNS, SASEGT. This CDR3 comprises 14 residues. V was trimmed by 5 bases and J by 4 bases, leaving 14 bases between them. CDR3 amino acids: CASSSATALYGYTF. CDR3 nucleotides: TGTGCCAGCAGTAGTGCGACAGCCCTCTATGGCTACACCTTC.

The chain has TRBV14 and TRBJ2-1; D may be TRBD2 (5 bases). Trimming took off 0 bases at V and 0 bases at J, with 6 bases between the two ends. This CDR3 is built from 15 residues. Germline V gives CDR1 SGHDN, CDR2 FVKESK. The CDR3: CASSQELGSYNEQFF. The CDR3 DNA sequence: TGTGCCAGCAGCCAAGAACTAGGCTCCTACAATGAGCAGTTCTTC.

The J gene is TRBJ1-2, the V gene TRBV7-9, with a tentative D call TRBD1 (5 bases). Germline V gene data show CDR1 as SEHNR and CDR2 as FQNEAQ (reference sequence). V lost 4 bases and J lost 0, with 18 bases in between. CDR3 length: 17 residues. In nucleotides, the CDR3 is TGTGCCAGCAGCTCCCCCAGAGCAGGGAGGGCTAACTATGGCTACACCTTC. Amino acid sequence: CASSSPRAGRANYGYTF. Full variable domain (rest looked up from reference TRBV7-9 and TRBJ1-2): DTGVSQNPRHKITKRGQNVTFRCDPISEHNRLYWYRQTLGQGPEFLTYFQNEAQLEKSRLLSDRFSAERPKGSFSTLEIQRTEQGDSAMYLCASSSPRAGRANYGYTFGSGTRLTVV.

The V gene is TRBV14, the J gene TRBJ1-2; TRBD1 is a possible D gene (5 bases). The ends were cut back, 4 bases at V and 4 bases at J, with 16 bases in the middle. This CDR3 has 15 residues. Germline CDR1 SGHDN, CDR2 FVKESK. CDR3 bases: TGTGCCAGCAGCCTTGGGATGGCCGGGGGCTATGGCTACACCTTC. This codes for CASSLGMAGGYGYTF.

The V gene is TRBV4-1, the J gene TRBJ2-2, with 9 bases fitting TRBD1. The CDR3 length is 16 residues. The junction had 1 base not matched to a gene; V was cut back by 1 base and J by 1 base. Germline values: CDR1 MGHRA, CDR2 YSYEKL. The CDR3 DNA is TGCGCCAGCAGCCAAGGGGGACAGGGGAACACCGGGGAGCTGTTTTTT. Protein product: CASSQGGQGNTGELFF.